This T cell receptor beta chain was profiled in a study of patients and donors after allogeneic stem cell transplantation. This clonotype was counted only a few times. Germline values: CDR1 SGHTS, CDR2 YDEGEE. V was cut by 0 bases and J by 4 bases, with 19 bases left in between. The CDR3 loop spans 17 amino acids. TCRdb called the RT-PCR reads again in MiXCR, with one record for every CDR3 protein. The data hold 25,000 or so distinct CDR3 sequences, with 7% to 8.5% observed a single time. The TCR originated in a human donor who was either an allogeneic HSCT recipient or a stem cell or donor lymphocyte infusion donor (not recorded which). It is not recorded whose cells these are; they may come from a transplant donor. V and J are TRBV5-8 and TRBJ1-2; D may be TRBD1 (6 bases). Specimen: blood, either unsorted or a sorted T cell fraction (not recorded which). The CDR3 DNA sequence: TGTGCCAGCAGCTTGGCCTTAGGGGGAGGGGTCGGCTATGGCTACACCTTC. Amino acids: CASSLALGGGVGYGYTF. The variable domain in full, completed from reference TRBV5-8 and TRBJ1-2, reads EAGVTQSPTHLIKTRGQQATLRCSPISGHTSVYWYQQALGLGLQFLLWYDEGEERNRGNFPPRFSGRQFPNYSSELNVNALELEDSALYLCASSLALGGGVGYGYTFGSGTRLTVV.